Listed below are T cell receptor beta chains from one sample, sequenced in a study of T cells in Graves' hyperthyroidism and ophthalmopathy. TCRdb re-analysed the multiplex PCR reads in MiXCR, keeping a single row per CDR3 protein. The table lists 200,000 to 300,000 distinct CDR3 sequences, around 15% of them singletons, with under 35% in the top ten. Sequencing input: blood. All receptors come from a woman younger than 30 with Graves' ophthalmopathy. Both conserved end residues are part of each CDR3. The D gene is left open where the match is weak. Expanded clones are given a class, and other clones once, few, many or no size at all.

TRBJ2-7 TRBD2 TRBV28 few CASIIRTSGGDEQYF TGTGCCAGCATTATTCGGACTAGCGGGGGGGACGAGCAGTACTTC
TRBJ2-1 NA TRBV29-1 many CSVERDGNYNEQFF TGCAGCGTTGAACGGGACGGAAACTACAATGAGCAGTTCTTC
TRBJ2-5 NA TRBV7-3 many CASSLLGSYETQYF TGTGCCAGCAGCTTATTAGGGAGTTACGAGACCCAGTACTTC
TRBJ2-2 NA TRBV20-1 many CSATDAPDTGELFF TGCAGTGCTACCGACGCCCCGGACACCGGGGAGCTGTTTTTT
TRBJ1-1 NA TRBV9 many CASSPGTEAFF TGTGCCAGCAGCCCAGGGACGGAAGCTTTCTTT
TRBJ1-5 TRBD1 TRBV20-1 many CSATPGTANQPQHF TGCAGTGCTACCCCCGGGACAGCTAATCAGCCCCAGCATTTT
TRBJ2-7 TRBD1 TRBV3-1 NA CASSSRTGVEQYF TGTGCCAGCAGCTCTAGGACAGGGGTCGAGCAGTACTTC
TRBJ2-7 NA TRBV7-8 many CASSPLRNYEQYF TGTGCCAGCAGCCCCCTCCGCAACTACGAGCAGTACTTC
TRBJ2-1 NA TRBV27 many CASSLSGSNNEQFF TGTGCCAGCAGTTTATCGGGCTCTAACAATGAGCAGTTCTTC
TRBJ2-1 NA TRBV5-1 few CASSLIGDPYNEQFF TGCGCCAGCAGCCTAATTGGGGATCCCTACAATGAGCAGTTCTTC
TRBJ1-4 TRBD1 TRBV7-9 many CASSSDRAANEKLFF TGTGCCAGCAGTTCAGACAGGGCCGCTAATGAAAAACTGTTTTTT
TRBJ1-5 TRBD1 TRBV19 few CASSIFGQVNQPQHF TGTGCCAGTAGTATATTCGGACAGGTCAATCAGCCCCAGCATTTT
TRBJ2-1 TRBD1 TRBV19 many CASSDRGANEQFF TGTGCCAGTAGCGACAGGGGAGCCAATGAGCAGTTCTTC
TRBJ1-3 NA TRBV4-3 many CASSLEGTGNTIYF TGCGCCAGCAGCCTCGAAGGAACGGGAAACACCATATATTTT
TRBJ2-3 TRBD2 TRBV27 NA CASSLRLAGVTDTQYF TGTGCCAGCAGTCTTAGACTAGCGGGAGTCACAGATACGCAGTATTTT
TRBJ2-3 NA TRBV3-1 many CASSSSGTLSTDTQYF TGTGCCAGCAGTTCTTCCGGGACTTTATCCACAGATACGCAGTATTTT
TRBJ2-7 NA TRBV27 many CASSLGTTGIEQYF TGTGCCAGCAGCCTAGGGACCACAGGGATCGAGCAGTACTTC
TRBJ2-1 NA TRBV30 NA CAWSRGLGDNEQFF TGTGCCTGGAGCAGGGGTTTAGGAGACAATGAGCAGTTCTTC
TRBJ2-2 NA TRBV19 few CASSNRDVLAGELFF TGTGCCAGTAGTAATAGGGATGTGTTGGCCGGGGAGCTGTTTTTT
TRBJ1-2 NA TRBV11-2 many CASSLQASYGYTF TGTGCCAGCAGCTTACAGGCGTCCTATGGCTACACCTTC
TRBJ1-1 TRBD1 TRBV6-4 many CASSDSSGTGPNTEAFF TGTGCCAGCAGTGACTCGAGCGGGACAGGCCCGAACACTGAAGCTTTCTTT
TRBJ2-5 TRBD2 TRBV3-1 many CASSSFGLAGGPETQYF TGTGCCAGCAGCTCCTTTGGGCTCGCGGGGGGGCCTGAGACCCAGTACTTC
TRBJ1-5 NA TRBV28 few CASSNGRDSNQPQHF TGTGCCAGCAGTAATGGGCGGGATAGCAATCAGCCCCAGCATTTT
TRBJ1-1 NA TRBV19 many CASSGNGRTSEAFF TGTGCCAGTAGTGGTAACGGCCGAACCTCTGAAGCTTTCTTT
TRBJ1-1 NA TRBV29-1 many CSVEPTVDTEAFF TGCAGCGTTGAGCCGACAGTGGACACTGAAGCTTTCTTT
TRBJ2-7 NA TRBV7-2 NA CASSLALRRVGEQYF TGTGCCAGCAGCTTAGCGCTTCGCAGGGTTGGCGAGCAGTACTTC
TRBJ1-5 NA TRBV19 few CASRLGWTSNQPQHF TGTGCCAGTAGACTGGGGTGGACCAGCAATCAGCCCCAGCATTTT
TRBJ1-5 TRBD1 TRBV2 NA CASSEQGQGSEHQPQHF TGTGCCAGCAGTGAGCAGGGACAGGGTAGTGAGCATCAGCCCCAGCATTTT
TRBJ2-5 NA TRBV3-1 many CASSQDIGGFRETQYF TGTGCCAGCAGCCAAGATATAGGGGGTTTCAGAGAGACCCAGTACTTC
TRBJ2-4 NA TRBV3-1 many CASSQDGSPLAKNIQYF TGTGCCAGCAGCCAAGATGGGTCCCCTTTAGCCAAAAACATTCAGTACTTC
TRBJ2-1 NA TRBV5-4 NA CASSSGDKEFF TGTGCCAGCAGCTCTGGGGACAAGGAGTTCTTC
TRBJ1-5 NA TRBV9 few CASSVSGVEPQHF TGTGCCAGCAGCGTATCAGGGGTAGAGCCCCAGCATTTT
TRBJ2-6 TRBD2 TRBV28 many CASSFPTAGTSGTWGANVLTF TGTGCCAGCAGTTTCCCGACCGCCGGGACTAGCGGGACGTGGGGGGCCAACGTCCTGACTTTC
TRBJ2-5 TRBD1 TRBV6-1 many CASSGQGGETQYF TGTGCCAGCAGTGGACAGGGGGGAGAGACCCAGTACTTC
TRBJ2-3 TRBD2 TRBV24-1 NA CATSGNKFHGLAEVDTQYF TGTGCCACCAGTGGGAATAAATTCCACGGGCTAGCGGAGGTAGATACGCAGTATTTT
TRBJ1-2 NA TRBV6-1 many CASSELRGGDYGYTF TGTGCCAGCAGTGAATTGCGAGGAGGCGACTATGGCTACACCTTC
TRBJ2-1 TRBD2 TRBV10-1 NA CASSAGVWEQFF TGCGCCAGCAGCGCGGGAGTCTGGGAGCAGTTCTTC
TRBJ2-1 NA TRBV29-1 many CSVVRQSSYNEQFF TGCAGCGTTGTACGACAGAGCTCCTACAATGAGCAGTTCTTC
TRBJ2-1 TRBD2 TRBV19 few CASSPSGLAGPNGQFF TGTGCCAGTAGTCCATCGGGACTAGCGGGACCCAATGGGCAGTTCTTC
TRBJ2-1 NA TRBV4-1 NA CASSQDVARSSYNEQFF TGCGCCAGCAGCCAAGATGTAGCGAGGAGCTCCTACAATGAGCAGTTCTTC
TRBJ1-1 NA TRBV5-1 many CASSLAGRGKNTEAFF TGCGCCAGCAGCTTGGCGGGGAGGGGGAAGAACACTGAAGCTTTCTTT
TRBJ2-7 TRBD2 TRBV30 many CAWSTGLAGEQYF TGTGCCTGGAGTACGGGACTAGCGGGCGAGCAGTACTTC
TRBJ2-1 TRBD2 TRBV20-1 many CSAMTSGRVNEQFF TGCAGTGCTATGACTAGCGGGAGGGTGAATGAGCAGTTCTTC
TRBJ2-1 NA TRBV4-1 few CASSQDRGPVRPQFF TGCGCCAGCAGCCAAGACCGGGGGCCAGTTCGTCCCCAGTTCTTC
TRBJ2-3 NA TRBV7-9 many CASSLAIVPATDTQYF TGTGCCAGCAGCTTAGCAATTGTACCGGCAACAGATACGCAGTATTTT
TRBJ2-5 NA TRBV18 many CASSPEKETQYF TGTGCCAGCTCACCAGAGAAAGAGACCCAGTACTTC
TRBJ2-5 TRBD1 TRBV7-2 many CASSGGQVQETQYF TGTGCCAGCAGCGGAGGACAGGTTCAAGAGACCCAGTACTTC
TRBJ2-3 TRBD2 TRBV2 many CASSEASGGARDTQYF TGTGCCAGCAGTGAGGCTAGCGGGGGGGCCAGAGATACGCAGTATTTT
TRBJ2-5 NA TRBV19 NA CASGSVSGETQYF TGTGCCAGTGGGTCGGTGTCGGGAGAGACCCAGTACTTC
TRBJ2-5 NA TRBV28 many CASSLFNRVLYF TGTGCCAGCAGTTTATTTAATAGGGTACTGTACTTC
TRBJ1-2 TRBD1 TRBV2 many CASRGTVGEGGYTF TGTGCCAGCAGAGGGACAGTAGGGGAGGGTGGCTACACCTTC
TRBJ2-7 TRBD2 TRBV7-8 many CASSSPTRTSGTFEQYF TGTGCCAGCAGCTCTCCGACGCGAACTAGCGGGACCTTCGAGCAGTACTTC
TRBJ2-3 NA TRBV27 many CASSFRDRNADTQYF TGTGCCAGCAGTTTCCGGGACCGTAACGCAGATACGCAGTATTTT
TRBJ2-1 TRBD2 TRBV2 many CASSQSGRSHNEQFF TGTGCCAGCAGTCAGAGCGGGAGGTCCCACAATGAGCAGTTCTTC
TRBJ1-2 NA TRBV29-1 many CSVEATGYGYTF TGCAGCGTTGAGGCTACAGGGTATGGCTACACCTTC
TRBJ2-1 NA TRBV7-2 many CASSSLDEQFF TGTGCCAGCAGCAGCCTCGATGAGCAGTTCTTC
TRBJ2-7 NA TRBV5-4 NA CASSPLPVQSHEQYF TGTGCCAGCAGCCCGTTGCCCGTACAGTCCCACGAGCAGTACTTC
TRBJ2-7 NA TRBV12-3/TRBV12-4 many CASSLEGLASYEQYF TGTGCCAGCAGTTTAGAAGGGTTGGCGTCCTACGAGCAGTACTTC
TRBJ1-1 NA TRBV7-8 many CASSLLRNTEAFF TGTGCCAGCAGCTTATTAAGGAACACTGAAGCTTTCTTT
TRBJ1-3 NA TRBV10-3 many CATKKDRGSGNTIYF TGTGCCACAAAGAAGGACAGAGGGTCCGGAAACACCATATATTTT